This TCR beta chain was sequenced for a study of T cells after yellow fever vaccination (dated by TCRdb to between 2018 and 2021). About the full investigation: Libraries from fractions with low cell numbers were prepared with the SMART-Seq v4 Ultra Low Input RNA kit. To track T-cell clones before and after primary and booster YFV17D yellow fever vaccination, bulk TCR alpha and beta repertoires were sequenced longitudinally. The cohort comprised two healthy male donors, one aged 18 to 30 and one aged 30 to 40 years. Blood samples were taken at several timepoints before and after primary and secondary immunization, and bulk PBMC replicates and cell subsets were isolated. Results and caveats for the whole study, not just this receptor: After the booster, most clones that had expanded after primary vaccination were detected again (around 95% of CD4 and about 88% of CD8), suggesting broad maintenance of memory. FACS-sorted repertoires could contain abundant contaminating clonotypes from the bulk population, so computational filtering was required. The study included only two donors, which limits how far the findings can be generalized. The secondary T-cell response was found to be weaker but faster than the primary response, with a peak reached on day 5 rather than on day 15. A small share of clonotypes occurred in both CD4 and CD8 compartments, likely arising from convergent recombination.

This clonotype was observed many times. The antigen it binds to is not known. One base away there is no much larger clone; base qualities are not given. The treatment or condition label here, explained by the study, means: live attenuated yellow fever vaccine strain. At every blood-draw timepoint, two biological replicates of bulk PBMCs were collected. A standard Ficoll-Paque protocol was used to isolate PBMCs from peripheral blood. TriZol was used to extract RNA from bulk PBMCs, from CD4 and CD8 fractions, and from dextramer-positive and dextramer-negative fractions. The instrument given in TCRdb is Illumina NovaSeq 6000. TCR cDNA was synthesized by 5'RACE template switching, through which a universal primer site and unique molecular identifiers were introduced. Priming of cDNA synthesis was performed from both the TCR alpha and TCR beta constant segments. Library amplification involved two PCR steps, and the second step added sample barcodes and sequencing adapters. Sequencing of libraries was done on Illumina HiSeq 2500 (2x100 bp) or NovaSeq (2x150 bp). The published analysis was carried out like this. Reads were demultiplexed and collapsed into UMI consensus sequences with MIGEC, and V(D)J alignment was performed with MiXCR. Vaccine-responding clonotypes were defined with edgeR using replicate PBMC samples, requiring FDR below 0.01 and a log2 fold change above 5 up to day 15. CD4 or CD8 identity was assigned to each bulk clonotype according to whether the clonotype was present at higher abundance in the sequenced CD4 repertoire or the sequenced CD8 repertoire. The raw public data were reprocessed by TCRdb itself: fastp quality trimming at Q25, MiXCR clonotype calling, in-frame beta chains only. A single entry per CDR3 protein holds the most common genes and DNA from its merged rows. These V and J calls are TCRdb output, not the study's own analysis. Across this sample there are 250,000 to 400,000 distinct CDR3 sequences, with approximately 4% seen only once. Approximately 19% of the sample is held by the ten biggest clonotypes.

Trimming takes 5 bases from V and 5 bases from J, and the germline ends sit 15 bases apart. There are 14 amino acids in the CDR3, from cysteine to phenylalanine inclusive. Of the read, only the CDR3 DNA is kept; its 42 bases are in frame from base 1. CDR1 and CDR2, per the germline V gene, are SGHTA and FQGTGA. This TCR came from a man in his late teens or twenties who received the YFV17D yellow fever vaccine. The material was PBMCs, obtained 15 days after the yellow fever booster vaccination. In this chain, TRBV7-3 is recombined with TRBJ2-5; a tentative D call is TRBD1 (7 bases match). The nucleotides are TGTGCCAGCAGCACCTACAGGGGAGGCGAGACCCAGTACTTC. Its product reads: CASSTYRGGETQYF. Outside the CDR3, residues come from the reference TRBV7-3 and TRBJ2-5 proteins, so the full variable domain is: GAGVSQTPSNKVTEKGKYVELRCDPISGHTALYWYRQSLGQGPEFLIYFQGTGAADDSGLPNDRFFAVRPEGSVSTLKIQRTERGDSAVYLCASSTYRGGETQYFGPGTRLLVL.